These 28 T cell receptor gamma chains came from one sample sequenced in a study of γδ T cells in repeated Plasmodium falciparum infection. Vgamma9/Vdelta2+ and Vdelta2-negative gammadelta T cells were flow-sorted from PBMC for bulk sequencing. TCRdb repeated clone calling on the multiplex PCR reads with CATT. The data contain about 5,000 gamma-chain clones, nearly 3.5% of them singletons. Sequenced: gamma-delta T cells from blood. The receptors shown here come from a pool of human donors (malaria-infected and uninfected, not separated).

This clone showed up just a few times. The chain is built from TRGV9 and TRGJP. TCRdb carries no J gene annotation; the J gene was assigned here by matching the DNA with germline. The V gene end was trimmed by 4 bases and the J gene end by 7 bases; junction bases not matched to a gene: 4. Germline values: CDR1 GITISATS, CDR2 ISYDGTV (reference sequence). The CDR3 is 15 amino acids. The CDR3 coding sequence is TGTGCCTTGTGGGAATTTGAGTTGGGCAAAAAAATCAAGGTATTT. As protein: CALWEFELGKKIKVF.

This clone was counted many times. The protein in TCRdb stems from a much larger clone and differs at residue 6 from this DNA's translation, likely a read error; here the protein is translated from the DNA. The rearrangement joins TRGV4 to TRGJ1 or TRGJ2. Germline loops: CDR1 EGSTGY, CDR2 YDSYTSSV. The CDR3 sequence is 13 residues long. After removal of 3 bases from V and 8 bases from J, the junction contained 10 bases not matched to a gene. CDR3 amino acids: CATWDHGEDKKLF. DNA of the CDR3: TGTGCCACCTGGGATCACGGCGAAGATAAGAAACTCTTT.

In its sample, this clone was seen a few times. Translating this DNA gives a protein that differs at residue 13 from the TCRdb one, which belongs to a much larger clone; a read error is likely, and the protein shown is this translation. The chain carries TRGV9 and TRGJP. TCRdb supplies no J gene; here it was assigned by aligning the nucleotide sequence to germline. Germline V lookup: CDR1 GITISATS, CDR2 ISYDGTV (reference sequence). The CDR3 has 16 residues. The CDR3 loop reads CALWGTQELGKKTKVF. The CDR3 DNA reads TGTGCCTTGTGGGGGACACAAGAGTTGGGCAAAAAAACCAAGGTATTT.

As for this clone: TCRdb attributes to this sequence the protein of a much larger clone, which differs from the DNA translation at residue 15; a read error is likely, and the protein displayed is translated from the DNA. The J gene is uncalled and the V gene is TRGV9. The CDR3 runs 17 residues. Germline V gene data show CDR1 as GITISATS and CDR2 as ISYDGTV (reference sequence). Here the CDR3 reads CALWEVHGELGKKIEVF. CDR3 nucleotides: TGTGCCTTGTGGGAGGTGCATGGAGAGTTGGGCAAAAAAATCGAGGTATTT.

As concerns this clone: A far larger clone is a single base away, which makes a read error likely. Because the CDR3's place on the DNA is in doubt, the DNA is left out and the CDR3 is given as listed by TCRdb. The J gene has no call, while the V gene is TRGV8. Inclusive of both ends, the CDR3 amounts to 32 amino acids. Germline CDR1 VENAVY, CDR2 YDSYNSRV. The CDR3 sequence is CATWDGDFIIRNSLAVEQHLLSQVSIGRIQHF.

This clone has a handful of counts. A far larger clone is off by one base, so a read error is likely. Because the CDR3's place on the DNA is in doubt, the DNA is left out and the CDR3 is given as listed by TCRdb. The V gene call is TRGV8, and the J gene call is absent. Germline V gene sequence: CDR1 VENAVY, CDR2 YDSYNSRV. The CDR3 spans 32 residues, counting both ends. The chain's CDR3 is CATWDGDFIIRNSLAVEQHLLSQVSIGRIQHF.

Comments on this clone: The protein recorded in TCRdb matches a much larger clone and deviates from this DNA's translation at residue 10, suggesting a read error; the protein here is obtained by translating the DNA. The chain couples TRGV2 to TRGJ1 or TRGJ2. TCRdb records no J gene; here it was assigned by comparing the DNA to germline. With V trimmed by 0 bases and J by 8 bases, 10 bases remained unmatched. The CDR3 loop spans 14 amino acids. Germline CDR1 reads EGSNGY; CDR2 reads YDSYNSKV. The CDR3 spells CATWDGRSRNKKLF. Written as DNA, the CDR3 is TGTGCCACCTGGGACGGGCGATCGAGGAATAAGAAACTCTTT.

With respect to this clone: The mismatch at residue 17 between this DNA's translation and the TCRdb protein of a much larger clone likely reflects a read error; the protein shown is translated from the DNA. The CDR3 coding sequence is TGTGCCACCTGGGACAGGCGTTTAGTAAGGACGCCCACCATATCGAATCATTATAAGAAACTCTTT. This gives the protein CATWDRRLVRTPTISNHYKKLF. The chain recombines TRGV3 with TRGJ1 or TRGJ2. The J gene, left out of TCRdb, was set here by checking the DNA against germline. Germline V lookup: CDR1 VTNTFY, CDR2 YDVSTARD (reference sequence). This CDR3 contains 22 residues.

This clone was seen only a few times. TCRdb's listed protein matches a much larger clone and diverges from this DNA's translation at residue 6, likely through a read error; the protein shown comes from the DNA. J is TRGJP and V is TRGV9. The J gene is not listed in TCRdb, so it was assigned here from a DNA match to germline. Germline-derived CDR1 and CDR2 are GITISATS and ISYDGTV (reference sequence). The CDR3 extends over 17 amino acids. Germline trimming cut 2 bases from V and 7 bases from J; bases unmatched to any gene: 8. Here the CDR3 DNA reads TGTGCCTTGTGGGAGGCGCACGCGGAGTTGGGCAAAAAAATCAAGGTATTT. Residues: CALWEAHAELGKKIKVF.

Many counts were recorded for this clone. TCRdb's listed protein matches a much larger clone and diverges from this DNA's translation at residue 8, likely through a read error; the protein shown comes from the DNA. Distinct nucleotide sequences in the sample also encode this CDR3. The V and J genes are TRGV9 and TRGJP. This CDR3 region has 16 residues. Germline V lookup: CDR1 GITISATS, CDR2 ISYDGTV (reference sequence). As DNA, the CDR3 is TGTGCCTTGTGGGAGGTGCAAGGGTTGGGCAAAAAAATCAAGGTATTT. This translates into CALWEVQGLGKKIKVF.

Note on this clone: The TCRdb protein, from a much larger clone, departs from this DNA's translation at residue 3, likely by read error; the protein shown derives from the DNA. V usage is TRGV9 and J usage is TRGJP. Looked up from germline, CDR1 is GITISATS and CDR2 is ISYDGTV (reference sequence). CDR3 length equals 15 residues. CDR3 bases: TGTGCCTCGTGGGATGAAGAGTTGGGCAAAAAAATCAAGGTATTT. Protein product: CASWDEELGKKIKVF.

In its sample, this clone was seen a few times. The mismatch at residue 5 between this DNA's translation and the TCRdb protein of a much larger clone likely reflects a read error; the protein shown is translated from the DNA. V gene TRGV9 combines with J gene TRGJP. Assignment of the J gene here rests on matching the DNA to germline, because TCRdb gives none. The CDR3 is 19 residues long. Germline values: CDR1 GITISATS, CDR2 ISYDGTV (reference sequence). The CDR3 spells CALWKVHPTQELGKKIKVF. Written as DNA, the CDR3 is TGTGCCTTGTGGAAGGTGCACCCGACTCAAGAGTTGGGCAAAAAAATCAAGGTATTT.

A word on this clone: The protein that TCRdb holds for this DNA derives from a much larger clone and differs from the translated DNA at residue 7, which likely indicates a read error; the protein shown here is translated from the DNA. The J gene is TRGJ1 or TRGJ2, the V gene TRGV4. This CDR3 has 13 residues. Per the germline V gene, CDR1 is EGSTGY and CDR2 is YDSYTSSV. J was trimmed by 8 bases and V by 3 bases; bases with no gene match: 10. CDR3: CATWDYSEDKKLF. In DNA form, the CDR3 reads TGTGCCACCTGGGATTACAGCGAAGATAAGAAACTCTTT.

This clone showed up many times. The protein recorded in TCRdb matches a much larger clone and deviates from this DNA's translation at residue 3, suggesting a read error; the protein here is obtained by translating the DNA. V is TRGV9 and J is TRGJP. TCRdb records no J gene; here it was assigned by comparing the DNA to germline. CDR1 is GITISATS and CDR2 is ISYDGTV in the germline V gene (reference sequence). The CDR3 covers 16 residues. The CDR3 region has the DNA TGTGCCATGTGGGAGGGCCAAGAGTTGGGCAAAAAAATCAAGGTATTT. It yields the protein CAMWEGQELGKKIKVF.

Turning to this clone: TCRdb lists the protein of a much larger clone for this DNA, which differs at residue 8, so this is likely a read error; the protein given here is translated from the DNA itself. The chain joins TRGV5 to TRGJP1. CDR1 VINAFY and CDR2 YDVSNSKD come from the germline V gene. CDR3 length equals 15 residues. V gave up 0 bases and J gave up 6 bases; unmatched junction bases: 7. CDR3 DNA sequence: TGTGCCACCTGGGACAGGCTCCTCCCTGGTTGGTTCAAGATATTT. It is translated as CATWDRLLPGWFKIF.

On this clone itself: The TCRdb protein comes from a much larger clone and disagrees with this DNA's translation at residue 4, likely due to a read error; the protein given here is derived from the DNA. V and J are TRGV9 and TRGJ1 or TRGJ2. TCRdb is silent on the J gene; assignment here came from matching the DNA to germline. With V trimmed by 9 bases and J by 1 base, 15 bases remained unmatched. Germline V gives CDR1 GITISATS, CDR2 ISYDGTV (reference sequence). The CDR3 loop spans 15 amino acids. CDR3 nucleotides: TGTGCCTTGCGGGGTCCGCCCCTCAATTATTATAAGAAACTCTTT. As protein: CALRGPPLNYYKKLF.

The chain combines TRGV9 with TRGJP. No J gene was available from TCRdb, and it was assigned here by a germline match of the DNA. The V gene's germline CDR1 is GITISATS and CDR2 ISYDGTV (reference sequence). This CDR3 region has 20 residues. J lost 5 bases, V lost 2 bases, and 15 bases had no gene match. The CDR3 loop is CALWEARKGLEELGKKIKVF. The CDR3, as DNA: TGTGCCTTGTGGGAGGCTCGTAAGGGGCTCGAAGAGTTGGGCAAAAAAATCAAGGTATTT.

Regarding this clone: A far larger clone is only one base removed, so a read error is likely. The same CDR3 arises from other DNA sequences in this sample as well. The chain carries TRGV9 and TRGJP. Since TCRdb gives no J gene, matching the DNA to germline was used here to assign it. CDR1 is GITISATS, CDR2 ISYDGTV, per germline (reference sequence). The CDR3 is 17 residues long. CDR3 sequence (DNA): TGTGCCTTGTGGGAGCCTTTGCAAGAGTTGGGCAAAAAGATCAAGGTATTT. Translated, it gives CALWEPLQELGKKIKVF.

By share, this clone ranks as medium-sized (0.01 to 0.1%). The V call is TRGV4, the J call TRGJ1 or TRGJ2. J gave up 5 bases and V 3 bases, and 1 base lay outside the gene matches. The CDR3 totals 11 residues. CDR1 is EGSTGY and CDR2 is YDSYTSSV in the germline V gene. In nucleotides, the CDR3 is TGTGCCACCTGGGATCATTATAAGAAACTCTTT. This encodes CATWDHYKKLF.

Comments on this clone: It differs at one base from a far larger clone, so likely a read error. Other DNA sequences within the sample encode an identical CDR3. The J gene has no call, while the V gene is TRGV9. Per the germline V gene, CDR1 is GITISATS and CDR2 is ISYDGTV (reference sequence). There are 14 residues in the CDR3. The chain's CDR3 is CALWESSNYYKKLF. DNA for the CDR3: TGTGCCTTGTGGGAGTCTTCGAATTATTATAAGAAGCTCTTT.

The table lists this clone with many counts. The chain joins TRGV9 to TRGJP. Since TCRdb gives no J gene, matching the DNA to germline was used here to assign it. Trimming cost V 4 bases and J 5 bases; bases outside gene matches: 5. The germline V gene has CDR1 GITISATS and CDR2 ISYDGTV (reference sequence). The CDR3 is 16 residues long. CDR3 sequence (DNA): TGTGCCTTGTGGGACGCTAAAGAGTTGGGCAAAAAAATCAAGGTATTT. Translation: CALWDAKELGKKIKVF.

In this sample, this clone turned up a few times. TCRdb records a much larger clone's protein for this DNA, with a difference at residue 3 that likely arises from a read error; the protein given is the translation of the DNA. The V and J genes are TRGV4 and TRGJP2. Here the J gene was assigned by germline matching of the DNA, as TCRdb has none. Per germline, CDR1 EGSTGY and CDR2 YDSYTSSV. This CDR3 contains 13 residues. CDR3: CASWDASDWIKTF. The CDR3 DNA is TGTGCCTCCTGGGATGCTAGTGATTGGATCAAGACGTTT.

By its share, this clone is medium-sized (0.01 to 0.1%). The rearrangement joins TRGV9 to TRGJP. The CDR3 sequence is 15 residues long. After removal of 4 bases from V and 8 bases from J, the junction contained 5 bases not matched to a gene. Germline loops: CDR1 GITISATS, CDR2 ISYDGTV (reference sequence). This CDR3 reads CALWDRKLGKKIKVF. Here the CDR3 DNA reads TGTGCCTTGTGGGATCGTAAGTTGGGCAAAAAAATCAAGGTATTT.

As for this clone: This likely reflects a read error, since a far larger clone is one base away. The same CDR3 can be traced to other DNA sequences in this sample. V is TRGV3 and J is TRGJ1 or TRGJ2. TCRdb is silent on the J gene; assignment here came from matching the DNA to germline. Per the germline V gene, CDR1 is VTNTFY and CDR2 is YDVSTARD (reference sequence). This CDR3 is built from 15 residues. This CDR3 reads CATWDRLGDYYKKLF. The CDR3 coding sequence is TGTGCCACCTGGGACAGGCTGGGGGATTACTATAAGAAACTCTTT.

V gene TRGV9 was called; the J gene was not. Germline V gene sequence: CDR1 GITISATS, CDR2 ISYDGTV (reference sequence). The CDR3 extends over 18 amino acids. In DNA form, the CDR3 reads TGTGCCTGTGACACGAAGTGGGGGATACGGGGTTTGACAGCACAACTCTTCTTT. Its protein product is CACDTKWGIRGLTAQLFF.

Details on this clone: TCRdb's entry gives the protein of a much larger clone, which mismatches this DNA's translation at residue 7, likely from a read error; the protein reported here is translated from the DNA. This chain connects TRGV3 to TRGJ1 or TRGJ2. V lost 3 bases to trimming and J lost 1 base; unmatched junction nucleotides: 6. The length of the CDR3 is 14 residues. Germline CDR1 VTNTFY, CDR2 YDVSTARD (reference sequence). The CDR3 reads CATWDGINYYKKLF. In DNA, the CDR3 is TGTGCCACCTGGGACGGGATTAATTATTATAAGAAACTCTTT.

The chain links TRGV9 to TRGJ1 or TRGJ2. Here the J gene came from matching the DNA to germline, since TCRdb omits it. The CDR3 loop spans 14 amino acids. CDR1 is GITISATS, CDR2 ISYDGTV, per germline (reference sequence). V lost 6 bases and J lost 0; bases outside the gene matches: 8. The CDR3 DNA reads as TGTGCCTTGTGGAGCGGGCGGAATTATTATAAGAAACTCTTT. Its translation is CALWSGRNYYKKLF.

For this clone: The protein held in TCRdb is that of a much larger clone and does not match this DNA's translation at residue 6, likely because of a read error; the protein shown is translated from the DNA. This chain uses TRGV5 with TRGJ1 or TRGJ2. Germline V gives CDR1 VINAFY, CDR2 YDVSNSKD. This CDR3 is 15 amino acids long. J was trimmed by 8 bases and V by 3 bases; bases with no gene match: 16. The CDR3 sequence: CATWDGLDQINKKLF. The CDR3 nucleotides read TGTGCCACCTGGGACGGGCTCGACCAGATTAATAAGAAACTCTTT.